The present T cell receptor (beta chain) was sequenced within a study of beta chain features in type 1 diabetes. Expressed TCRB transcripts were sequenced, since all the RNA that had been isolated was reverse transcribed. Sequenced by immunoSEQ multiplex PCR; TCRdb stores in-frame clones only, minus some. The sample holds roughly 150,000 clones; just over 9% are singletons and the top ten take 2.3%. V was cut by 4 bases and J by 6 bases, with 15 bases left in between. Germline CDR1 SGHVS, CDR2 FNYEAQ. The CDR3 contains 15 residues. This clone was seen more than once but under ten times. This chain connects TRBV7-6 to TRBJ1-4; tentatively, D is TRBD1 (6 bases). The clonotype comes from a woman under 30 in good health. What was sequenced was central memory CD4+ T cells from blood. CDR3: CASSSAGTSDEKLFF. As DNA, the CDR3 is TGTGCCAGCAGCTCCGCCGGGACATCGGATGAAAAACTGTTTTTT. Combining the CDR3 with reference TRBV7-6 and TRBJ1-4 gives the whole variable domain GAGVSQSPRYKVTKRGQDVALRCDPISGHVSLYWYRQALGQGPEFLTYFNYEAQQDKSGLPNDRFSAERPEGSISTLTIQRTEQRDSAMYRCASSSAGTSDEKLFFGSGTQLSVL.